One sample yielded the 25 T cell receptor beta chains listed below, sequenced in a study of blood T cell repertoires in COVID-19. Here immunoSEQ multiplex PCR was the method, and the copy in TCRdb shows in-frame clones only, minus some. The sample has approximately 530,000 clones; around 90% are singletons. The sequenced material came from peripheral blood. These receptors all come from a woman aged 45-60 years with COVID-19, enrolled during active disease.

The gene calls are TRBV12-3 or TRBV12-4 and TRBJ1-4; no firm D call. V was shortened by 7 bases and J by 8 bases, with 8 bases between the two germline ends. The CDR3 extends over 11 amino acids. The chain's CDR3 is CASKLSEKLFF. In DNA form, the CDR3 reads TGTGCCAGCAAACTATCGGAAAAACTGTTTTTT.

This clone appeared a single time. The chain recombines TRBV5-1 with TRBJ2-7; 9 nucleotides align to TRBD1. CDR1 is SGHRS and CDR2 is YFSETQ in the germline V gene. After removal of 3 bases from V and 7 bases from J, the junction contained 14 bases not matched to a gene. CDR3 size: 16 residues. CDR3 in amino acids: CASSSTPGQGQREQYF. The CDR3 DNA reads TGCGCCAGCAGCTCCACTCCGGGACAGGGTCAGAGGGAGCAGTACTTC. The complete variable domain, with remaining parts taken from reference TRBV5-1 and TRBJ2-7, reads KAGVTQTPRYLIKTRGQQVTLSCSPISGHRSVSWYQQTPGQGLQFLFEYFSETQRNKGNFPGRFSGRQFSNSRSEMNVSTLELGDSALYLCASSSTPGQGQREQYFGPGTRLTVT.

The CDR3 DNA sequence: TGTGCCAGCAGCCCCCGGCAGGGGAGGGCTGAAGCTTTCTTT. Translation: CASSPRQGRAEAFF. The rearrangement joins TRBV7-8 to TRBJ1-1; D might be TRBD1 (6 bases). Germline loops: CDR1 SGHVS, CDR2 FQNEAQ. CDR3 length: 14 residues. V was pared by 5 bases and J by 6 bases, with 16 bases between.

The chain employs TRBV5-1 and TRBJ2-7; D is possibly TRBD2 (5 bases). The CDR3 is made up of 15 amino acids. V was trimmed by 3 bases and J by 5 bases, leaving 18 bases between them. Germline V CDR1 and CDR2: SGHRS, YFSETQ. The CDR3 loop reads CASSWAPLAADEQYF. The CDR3 coding sequence is TGCGCCAGCAGCTGGGCTCCCTTGGCAGCGGACGAGCAGTACTTC.

The rearrangement uses TRBV27 and TRBJ1-1, with D uncertain. This CDR3 region has 14 residues. V was cut by 3 bases and J by 0 bases, with 8 bases left in between. The germline V gene encodes CDR1 MNHEY and CDR2 SMNVEV (reference sequence). CDR3 in DNA: TGTGCCAGCAGTTTGGCGGCCGTGAACACTGAAGCTTTCTTT. It codes for CASSLAAVNTEAFF.

The rearrangement joins TRBV12-3 or TRBV12-4 to TRBJ1-1; D possibly corresponds to TRBD1 (5 bases). Trimming removed 7 bases at V and 7 bases at J, with 16 bases between. This CDR3 comprises 13 residues. As DNA, the CDR3 is TGTGCCAGCACCCCCTTTCAGGGTAATGAAGCTTTCTTT. Translation gives CASTPFQGNEAFF.

This rearrangement joins TRBV24-1 to TRBJ2-3; weak D call: TRBD1 (5 bases). Germline values: CDR1 KGHDR, CDR2 SFDVKD. Trimming took off 12 bases at V and 3 bases at J, with 15 bases between the two ends. CDR3 length: 13 residues. This CDR3 reads CAHSGPRTDTQYF. The CDR3 nucleotides read TGTGCCCATTCAGGGCCGAGGACAGATACGCAGTATTTT.

The genes are TRBV5-6 and TRBJ1-2, with a possible D match to TRBD1 (5 bases). The V and J ends lost 2 bases and 3 bases respectively, with 17 bases between them. Germline loops: CDR1 SGHDT, CDR2 YYEEEE. There are 16 residues in the CDR3. This chain's CDR3 is CASSLLAGREDYGYTF. CDR3 DNA sequence: TGTGCCAGCAGCTTACTGGCGGGCAGGGAGGACTATGGCTACACCTTC. The full variable domain, completed using reference TRBV5-6 and TRBJ1-2, is DAGVTQSPTHLIKTRGQQVTLRCSPKSGHDTVSWYQQALGQGPQFIFQYYEEEERQRGNFPDRFSGHQFPNYSSELNVNALLLGDSALYLCASSLLAGREDYGYTFGSGTRLTVV.

The rearrangement joins TRBV7-6 to TRBJ2-1, with 7 bases aligning to TRBD2. This CDR3 is built from 15 residues. Per the germline V gene, CDR1 is SGHVS and CDR2 is FNYEAQ. V shed 5 bases and J 8 bases; nucleotides not matched to a gene: 12. The CDR3 nucleotides read TGTGCCAGCAGCGCCCGGGACTACCCACTTGATGAGCAGTTCTTC. This codes for CASSARDYPLDEQFF.

V gene TRBV24-1 combines with J gene TRBJ1-2, with 7 bases that match TRBD1. The V segment lost 12 bases and the J segment 8 bases; nucleotides outside the gene matches: 8. This CDR3 comprises 11 residues. The V gene's germline CDR1 is KGHDR and CDR2 SFDVKD. CDR3 DNA sequence: TGTGCCTCCTCAGGGGGAGAGGGCTACACCTTC. Translation: CASSGGEGYTF.

The chain combines TRBV9 with TRBJ2-1; 8 nucleotides match TRBD2. With 0 bases clipped from V and 5 bases from J, the junction kept 7 bases outside the gene matches. Per germline, CDR1 SGDLS and CDR2 YYNGEE. This CDR3 comprises 16 residues. The CDR3 protein is CASSVARRGGDNEQFF. DNA for the CDR3: TGTGCCAGCAGCGTAGCTAGACGGGGGGGCGACAATGAGCAGTTCTTC.

The chain couples TRBV5-1 to TRBJ1-6; the match to TRBD1 covers 8 bases. Germline CDR1 SGHRS, CDR2 YFSETQ. The V segment lost 4 bases and the J segment 5 bases; nucleotides outside the gene matches: 5. The CDR3 runs to 15 residues. The CDR3 loop reads CASSIGQGDNSPLHF. The DNA of the CDR3 is TGCGCCAGCAGCATAGGACAGGGAGATAATTCACCCCTCCACTTT.

The chain has TRBV2 and TRBJ1-4, with D hard to call. The CDR3 totals 14 residues. CDR1 is SNHLY, CDR2 FYNNEI, per germline. Trimming cost V 5 bases and J 1 base, with 8 bases left between them. Here the CDR3 DNA reads TGTGCCAGCAGTACGGAGGGAACTAATGAAAAACTGTTTTTT. This translates into CASSTEGTNEKLFF.

This chain uses TRBV30 with TRBJ2-3; TRBD2 is a possible D gene (6 bases). The CDR3 covers 16 residues. Germline CDR1 GTSNPN, CDR2 SVGIG (reference sequence). The V end lost 2 bases, the J end lost 5 bases, and 20 bases lay between the germline ends. CDR3 sequence reads: CAWSSVLASEGDTQYF. CDR3 sequence (DNA): TGTGCCTGGAGTTCGGTCTTGGCTAGCGAGGGAGATACGCAGTATTTT.

The chain employs TRBV7-9 and TRBJ2-1, with 12 bases that match TRBD2. Germline V lookup: CDR1 SEHNR, CDR2 FQNEAQ (reference sequence). V lost 8 bases to trimming and J lost 13 bases; unmatched junction nucleotides: 9. CDR3 length equals 13 residues. This CDR3 reads CASSSGGARFQFF. CDR3 DNA: TGTGCCAGCTCTAGCGGGGGGGCCCGGTTCCAGTTCTTC. Using reference TRBV7-9 and TRBJ2-1 for the parts outside the CDR3, the full variable domain is DTGVSQNPRHKITKRGQNVTFRCDPISEHNRLYWYRQTLGQGPEFLTYFQNEAQLEKSRLLSDRFSAERPKGSFSTLEIQRTEQGDSAMYLCASSSGGARFQFFGPGTRLTVL.

CDR3 in amino acids: CASSTRGAQHF. CDR3 DNA sequence: TGTGCCAGTAGTACCCGAGGAGCCCAGCATTTT. The chain joins TRBV19 to TRBJ1-5; no reliable D call. In germline, CDR1 is LNHDA, CDR2 SQIVND (reference sequence). This CDR3 has 11 residues. V was cut by 4 bases and J by 11 bases, with 9 bases left in between.

The genes are TRBV6-5 and TRBJ2-7; D perhaps matches TRBD1 (6 bases). Germline assignment: CDR1 MNHEY and CDR2 SVGAGI. Trimming pared 6 bases from V and 2 bases from J, leaving 14 bases between. The CDR3 runs to 14 residues. The CDR3 DNA reads as TGTGCCAGCAGATCCGACAGGCCCCCCTACGAGCAGTACTTC. Its protein product is CASRSDRPPYEQYF.

The sample holds one count of this clone. V gene TRBV9 combines with J gene TRBJ1-2; 11 bases map to TRBD1. Germline CDR1 and CDR2: SGDLS and YYNGEE. The V segment lost 1 base and the J segment 8 bases; nucleotides outside the gene matches: 10. The CDR3 is made up of 16 amino acids. CDR3 residues: CASSVPGQGVTLGYTF. Written as DNA, the CDR3 is TGTGCCAGCAGCGTACCGGGACAGGGGGTAACGTTGGGCTACACCTTC.

V is TRBV10-3 and J is TRBJ2-3; 9 bases fit TRBD2. CDR1 is ENHRY and CDR2 is SYGVKD in the germline V gene. Trimming removed 5 bases from V and 2 bases from J; junction bases left unmatched: 5. This CDR3 comprises 15 residues. The DNA for the CDR3 is TGTGCCATCAGTAGTAGCGGGGGAAACACAGATACGCAGTATTTT. This encodes CAISSSGGNTDTQYF.

The chain uses TRBV5-5 and TRBJ2-3, with a possible D match to TRBD2 (7 bases). Germline values: CDR1 SGHKS, CDR2 YYEKEE (reference sequence). The CDR3 covers 14 residues. V was trimmed by 4 bases and J by 4 bases, leaving 13 bases between them. CDR3 sequence: CASSPGGGSDTQYF. The DNA for the CDR3 is TGTGCCAGCAGCCCTGGGGGGGGCTCAGATACGCAGTATTTT.

The gene calls are TRBV7-2 and TRBJ1-1; D possibly corresponds to TRBD1 (6 bases). Germline V CDR1 and CDR2: SGHTA, FQGNSA. The CDR3 loop spans 14 amino acids. Trimming removed 2 bases from V and 2 bases from J, with 9 bases in between. This CDR3 is CASSLWTANTEAFF. CDR3 bases: TGTGCCAGCAGCTTATGGACAGCAAACACTGAAGCTTTCTTT.

The table lists this clone with a few counts. The rearrangement links TRBV5-4 to TRBJ1-2, with D possibly being TRBD1 (5 bases). The CDR3 runs 14 residues. Germline V gene sequence: CDR1 SGHNT, CDR2 YYREEE (reference sequence). The ends were cut back, 4 bases at V and 4 bases at J, with 14 bases in the middle. CDR3 loop: CASSLRGEVYGYTF. The CDR3 DNA is TGTGCCAGCAGCCTTCGGGGGGAAGTCTATGGCTACACCTTC.

This chain joins TRBV6-5 and TRBJ1-2, with 8 positions matching TRBD1. The CDR3 has 11 residues. CDR1 and CDR2 from the germline V gene are MNHEY and SVGAGI. The ends lost 8 bases at V and 8 bases at J; junction bases unmatched: 4. Written as DNA, the CDR3 is TGTGCCAGCTCAGGGGGCAACGGCTACACCTTC. As protein: CASSGGNGYTF.

The rearrangement joins TRBV20-1 to TRBJ2-2; a possible D gene is TRBD1 (5 bases). The V end lost 3 bases, the J end lost 4 bases, and 12 bases lay between the germline ends. The CDR3 runs 14 residues. CDR1 and CDR2 from the germline V gene are DFQATT and SNEGSKA (reference sequence). CDR3 loop: CSASRPGPTGELFF. CDR3 sequence (DNA): TGCAGTGCTAGTAGGCCAGGGCCCACCGGGGAGCTGTTTTTT.

The chain links TRBV27 to TRBJ1-2; TRBD1 might be the D (6 bases). CDR1 is MNHEY, CDR2 SMNVEV, per germline (reference sequence). CDR3 size: 14 residues. V lost 5 bases to trimming and J lost 1 base, with 11 bases between them. CDR3 in amino acids: CASSLDRFNYGYTF. CDR3 DNA: TGTGCCAGCAGTCTGGACAGATTTAACTATGGCTACACCTTC.